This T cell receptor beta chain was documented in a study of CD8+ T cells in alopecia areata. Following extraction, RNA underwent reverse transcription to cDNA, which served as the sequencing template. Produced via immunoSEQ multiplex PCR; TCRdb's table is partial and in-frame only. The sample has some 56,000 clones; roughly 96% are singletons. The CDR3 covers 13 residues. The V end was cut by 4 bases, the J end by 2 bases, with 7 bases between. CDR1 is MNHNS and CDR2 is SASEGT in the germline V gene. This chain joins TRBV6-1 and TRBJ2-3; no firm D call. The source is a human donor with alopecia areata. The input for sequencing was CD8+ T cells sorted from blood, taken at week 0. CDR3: CASSVHYTDTQYF. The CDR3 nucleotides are TGTGCCAGCAGTGTACATTACACAGATACGCAGTATTTT.